This T cell receptor beta chain was recovered during a study of T cell responses to AZD1222 COVID-19 vaccine. General study findings and limits: Repertoire sampling occurred only after the peak T cell response.

Germline V gene data show CDR1 as SGHRS and CDR2 as YFSETQ. The V end was cut by 2 bases, the J end by 6 bases, with 13 bases between. This CDR3 is built from 14 residues. Sequencing used immunoSEQ multiplex PCR; TCRdb keeps in-frame clones, though not all of them. This table holds 250,000 to 300,000 clones, 94% found once. Note on this clone: Its antigen is as yet unknown.

The sequences come from peripheral blood, collected 28 days after the second AZD1222 dose. This clonotype was obtained from an adult who received the AZD1222 COVID-19 vaccine. The rearrangement uses TRBV5-1 and TRBJ2-3; D is unresolved. CDR3 sequence reads: CASSLAQVGDTQYF. In nucleotides, the CDR3 is TGCGCCAGCAGCTTAGCCCAGGTTGGGGATACGCAGTATTTT.